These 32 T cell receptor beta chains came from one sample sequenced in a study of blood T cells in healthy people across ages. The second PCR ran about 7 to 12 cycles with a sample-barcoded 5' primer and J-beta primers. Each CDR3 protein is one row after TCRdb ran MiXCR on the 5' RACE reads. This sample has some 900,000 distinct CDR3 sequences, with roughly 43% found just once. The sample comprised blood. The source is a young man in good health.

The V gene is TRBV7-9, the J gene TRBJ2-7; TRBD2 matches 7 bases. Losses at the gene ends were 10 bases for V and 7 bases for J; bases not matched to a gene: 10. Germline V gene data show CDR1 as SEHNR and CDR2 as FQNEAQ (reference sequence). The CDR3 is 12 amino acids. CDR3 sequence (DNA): TGTGCCATGGGACTAACCACGCGGGAGCAGTACTTC. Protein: CAMGLTTREQYF.

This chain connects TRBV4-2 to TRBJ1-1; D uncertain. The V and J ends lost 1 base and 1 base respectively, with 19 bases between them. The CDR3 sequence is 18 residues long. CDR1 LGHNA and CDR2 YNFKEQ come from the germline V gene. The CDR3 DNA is TGTGCCAGCAGCCAAGGGGGTGGATATGGCGCTCAGAACACTGAAGCTTTCTTT. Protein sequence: CASSQGGGYGAQNTEAFF.

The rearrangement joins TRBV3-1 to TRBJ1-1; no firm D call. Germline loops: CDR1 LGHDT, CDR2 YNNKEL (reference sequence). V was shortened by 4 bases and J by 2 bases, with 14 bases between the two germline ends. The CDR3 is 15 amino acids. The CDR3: CASSPESIINTEAFF. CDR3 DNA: TGTGCCAGCAGCCCCGAGTCGATCATAAACACTGAAGCTTTCTTT.

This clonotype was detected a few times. CDR3 DNA sequence: TGTGCCAGCAGCTTAGATTTGGACGGGGTCGCCTACAATGAGCAGTTCTTC. It specifies CASSLDLDGVAYNEQFF. V gene TRBV7-2 combines with J gene TRBJ2-1; D is perhaps TRBD2 (5 bases). Trimming cost V 1 base and J 2 bases, with 15 bases left between them. Germline V CDR1 and CDR2: SGHTA, FQGNSA. The CDR3 has 17 amino acids.

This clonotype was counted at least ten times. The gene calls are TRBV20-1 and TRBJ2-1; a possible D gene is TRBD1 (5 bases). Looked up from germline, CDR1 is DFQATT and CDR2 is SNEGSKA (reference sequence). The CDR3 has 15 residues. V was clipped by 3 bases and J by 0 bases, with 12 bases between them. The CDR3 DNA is TGCAGTGCTAGTTTCAGGGTGAGCTCCTACAATGAGCAGTTCTTC. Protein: CSASFRVSSYNEQFF.

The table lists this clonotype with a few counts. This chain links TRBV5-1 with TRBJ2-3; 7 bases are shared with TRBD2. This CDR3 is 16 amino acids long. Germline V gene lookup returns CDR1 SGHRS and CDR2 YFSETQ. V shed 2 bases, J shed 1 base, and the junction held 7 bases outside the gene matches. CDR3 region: CASSLSAGPRTDTQYF. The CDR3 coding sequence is TGCGCCAGCAGCTTATCAGCGGGGCCTCGCACAGATACGCAGTATTTT.

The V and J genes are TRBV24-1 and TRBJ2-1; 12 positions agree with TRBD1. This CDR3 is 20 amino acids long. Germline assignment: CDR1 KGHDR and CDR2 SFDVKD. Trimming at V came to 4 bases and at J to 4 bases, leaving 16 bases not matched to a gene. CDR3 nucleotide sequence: TGTGCCACCAGTGAGACCCCCGGGACAGGGGGCTCTTCGGGGTACAATGAGCAGTTCTTC. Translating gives CATSETPGTGGSSGYNEQFF.

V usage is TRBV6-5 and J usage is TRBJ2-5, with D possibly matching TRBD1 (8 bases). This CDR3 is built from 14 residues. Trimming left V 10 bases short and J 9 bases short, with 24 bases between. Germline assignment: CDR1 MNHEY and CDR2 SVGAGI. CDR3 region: CATVYRGTREPQYF. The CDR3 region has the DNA TGTGCCACGGTTTACAGGGGGACGCGGGAGCCCCAGTACTTC.

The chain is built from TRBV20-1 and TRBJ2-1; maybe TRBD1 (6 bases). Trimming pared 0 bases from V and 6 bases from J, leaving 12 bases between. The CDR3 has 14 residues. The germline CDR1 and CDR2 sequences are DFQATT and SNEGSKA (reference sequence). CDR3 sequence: CSARDDRLLNEQFF. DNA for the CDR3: TGCAGTGCTAGAGATGACAGGCTACTCAATGAGCAGTTCTTC.

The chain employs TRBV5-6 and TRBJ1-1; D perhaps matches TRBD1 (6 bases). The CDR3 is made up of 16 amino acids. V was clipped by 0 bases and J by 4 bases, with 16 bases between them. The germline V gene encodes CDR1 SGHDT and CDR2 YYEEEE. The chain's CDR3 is CASSLVQGGRGTEAFF. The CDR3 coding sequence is TGTGCCAGCAGCTTGGTACAGGGTGGGCGGGGCACTGAAGCTTTCTTT.

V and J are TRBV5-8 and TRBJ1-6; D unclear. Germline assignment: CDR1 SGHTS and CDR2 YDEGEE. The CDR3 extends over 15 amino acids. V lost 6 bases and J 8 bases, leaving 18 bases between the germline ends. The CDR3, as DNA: TGTGCCAGCAAACTTGAGCGGAGCGATGATTCACCCCTCCACTTT. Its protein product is CASKLERSDDSPLHF.

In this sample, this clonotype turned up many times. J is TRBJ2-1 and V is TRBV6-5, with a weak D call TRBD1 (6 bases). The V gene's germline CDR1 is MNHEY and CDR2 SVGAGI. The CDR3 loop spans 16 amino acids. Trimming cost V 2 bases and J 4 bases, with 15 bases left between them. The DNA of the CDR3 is TGTGCCAGCAGTTACCTTCAGGGGCGAACGTACAATGAGCAGTTCTTC. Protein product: CASSYLQGRTYNEQFF.

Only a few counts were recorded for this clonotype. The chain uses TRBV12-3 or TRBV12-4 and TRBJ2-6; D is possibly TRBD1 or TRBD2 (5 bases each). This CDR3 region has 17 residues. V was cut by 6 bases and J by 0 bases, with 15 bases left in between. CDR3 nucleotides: TGTGCCAGCAGGGACCGGGACGTATACTCTGGGGCCAACGTCCTGACTTTC. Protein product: CASRDRDVYSGANVLTF.

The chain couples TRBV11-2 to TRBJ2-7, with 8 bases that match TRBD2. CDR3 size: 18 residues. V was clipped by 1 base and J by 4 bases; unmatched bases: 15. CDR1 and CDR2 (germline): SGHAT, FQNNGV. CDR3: CASSLVRGGSSFLYEQYF. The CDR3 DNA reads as TGTGCCAGCAGCTTAGTTCGGGGGGGCTCCTCATTCCTTTACGAGCAGTACTTC.

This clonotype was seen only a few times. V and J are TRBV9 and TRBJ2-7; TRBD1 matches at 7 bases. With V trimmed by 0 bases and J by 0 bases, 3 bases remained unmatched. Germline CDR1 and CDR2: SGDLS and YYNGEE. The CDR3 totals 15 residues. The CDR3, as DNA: TGTGCCAGCAGCGTAGCGGGACAGAGCTCCTACGAGCAGTACTTC. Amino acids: CASSVAGQSSYEQYF.

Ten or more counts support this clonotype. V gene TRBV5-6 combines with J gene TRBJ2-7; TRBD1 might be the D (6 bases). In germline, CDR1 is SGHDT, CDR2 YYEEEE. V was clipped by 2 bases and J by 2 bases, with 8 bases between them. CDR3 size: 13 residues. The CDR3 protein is CASSFRDTYEQYF. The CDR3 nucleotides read TGTGCCAGCAGCTTCCGGGACACCTACGAGCAGTACTTC. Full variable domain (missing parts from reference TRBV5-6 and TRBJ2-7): DAGVTQSPTHLIKTRGQQVTLRCSPKSGHDTVSWYQQALGQGPQFIFQYYEEEERQRGNFPDRFSGHQFPNYSSELNVNALLLGDSALYLCASSFRDTYEQYFGPGTRLTVT.

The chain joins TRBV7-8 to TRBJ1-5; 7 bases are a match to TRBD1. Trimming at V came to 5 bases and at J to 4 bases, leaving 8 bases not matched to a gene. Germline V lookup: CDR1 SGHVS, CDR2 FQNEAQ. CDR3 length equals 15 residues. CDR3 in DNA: TGTGCCAGCAGCGCCCGGACAGGTAGAAATCAGCCCCAGCATTTT. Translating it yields CASSARTGRNQPQHF.

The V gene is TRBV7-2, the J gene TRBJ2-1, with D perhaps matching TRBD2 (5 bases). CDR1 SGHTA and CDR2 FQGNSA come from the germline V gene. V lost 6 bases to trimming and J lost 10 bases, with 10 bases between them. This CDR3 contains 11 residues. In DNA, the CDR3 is TGTGCCAGCAGATCGCGGGTCGAGCAGTTCTTC. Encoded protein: CASRSRVEQFF.

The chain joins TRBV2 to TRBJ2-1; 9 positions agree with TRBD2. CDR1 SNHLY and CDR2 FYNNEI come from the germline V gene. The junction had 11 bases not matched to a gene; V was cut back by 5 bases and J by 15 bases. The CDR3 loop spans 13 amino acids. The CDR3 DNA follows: TGTGCCAGCAGTTCGACTAGCGGACCCCCGGGGTTCTTC. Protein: CASSSTSGPPGFF.

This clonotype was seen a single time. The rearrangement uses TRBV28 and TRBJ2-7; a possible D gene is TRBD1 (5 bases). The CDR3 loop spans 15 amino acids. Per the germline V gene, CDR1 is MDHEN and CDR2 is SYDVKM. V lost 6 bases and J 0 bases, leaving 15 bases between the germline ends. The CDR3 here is CASSSRERNSYEQYF. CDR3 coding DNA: TGTGCCAGCAGCTCCAGGGAAAGAAACTCCTACGAGCAGTACTTC.

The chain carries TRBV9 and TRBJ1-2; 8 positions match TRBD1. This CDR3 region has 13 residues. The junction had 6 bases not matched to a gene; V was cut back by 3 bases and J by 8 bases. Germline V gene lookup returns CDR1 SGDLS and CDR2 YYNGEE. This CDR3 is CASSAYRGLGYTF. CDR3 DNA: TGTGCCAGCAGCGCTTACAGGGGGTTGGGCTACACCTTC. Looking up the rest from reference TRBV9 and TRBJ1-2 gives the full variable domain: DSGVTQTPKHLITATGQRVTLRCSPRSGDLSVYWYQQSLDQGLQFLIQYYNGEERAKGNILERFSAQQFPDLHSELNLSSLELGDSALYFCASSAYRGLGYTFGSGTRLTVV.

CDR3 nucleotides: TGTGCCAGCAGTTTAGCGATCATCTACGAGCAGTACTTC. Translated: CASSLAIIYEQYF. J is TRBJ2-7 and V is TRBV28; D not certain. Germline V gene lookup returns CDR1 MDHEN and CDR2 SYDVKM. Trimming removed 2 bases at V and 3 bases at J, with 8 bases between. The CDR3 spans 13 residues.

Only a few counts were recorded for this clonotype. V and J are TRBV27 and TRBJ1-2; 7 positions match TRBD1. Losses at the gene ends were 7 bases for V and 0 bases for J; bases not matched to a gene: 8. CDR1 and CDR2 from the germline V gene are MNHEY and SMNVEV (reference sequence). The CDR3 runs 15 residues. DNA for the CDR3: TGTGCCAGCAAAATCGGGACAGTCTCTAACTATGGCTACACCTTC. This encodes CASKIGTVSNYGYTF.

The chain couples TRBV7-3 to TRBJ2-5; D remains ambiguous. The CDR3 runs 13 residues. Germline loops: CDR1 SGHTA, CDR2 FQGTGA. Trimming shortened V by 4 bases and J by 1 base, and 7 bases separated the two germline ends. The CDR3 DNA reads TGTGCCAGCAGCTGGACGCTCCAAGAGACCCAGTACTTC. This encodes CASSWTLQETQYF. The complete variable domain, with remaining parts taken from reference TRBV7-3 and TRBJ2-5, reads GAGVSQTPSNKVTEKGKYVELRCDPISGHTALYWYRQSLGQGPEFLIYFQGTGAADDSGLPNDRFFAVRPEGSVSTLKIQRTERGDSAVYLCASSWTLQETQYFGPGTRLLVL.

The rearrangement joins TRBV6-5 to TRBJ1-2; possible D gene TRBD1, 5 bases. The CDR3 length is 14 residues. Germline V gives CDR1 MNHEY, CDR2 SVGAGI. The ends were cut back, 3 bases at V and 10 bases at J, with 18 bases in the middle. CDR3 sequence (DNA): TGTGCCAGCAGTTATCCCGGGACTACTGGTGCCTACACCTTC. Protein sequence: CASSYPGTTGAYTF.

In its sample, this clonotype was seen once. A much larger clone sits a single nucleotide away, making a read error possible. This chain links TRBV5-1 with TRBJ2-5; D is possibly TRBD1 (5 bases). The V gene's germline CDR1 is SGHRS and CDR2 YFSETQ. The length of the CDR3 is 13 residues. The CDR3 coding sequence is TGCGCCAGCAGCTTTAAGGGGCAAGAGACCCTGTACTTC. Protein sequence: CASSFKGQETLYF.

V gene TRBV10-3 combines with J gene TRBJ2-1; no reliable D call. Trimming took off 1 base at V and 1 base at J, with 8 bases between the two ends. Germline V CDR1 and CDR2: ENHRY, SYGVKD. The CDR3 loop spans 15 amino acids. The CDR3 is CAISELSRSYNEQFF. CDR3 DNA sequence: TGTGCCATCAGTGAGTTATCTAGATCCTACAATGAGCAGTTCTTC.

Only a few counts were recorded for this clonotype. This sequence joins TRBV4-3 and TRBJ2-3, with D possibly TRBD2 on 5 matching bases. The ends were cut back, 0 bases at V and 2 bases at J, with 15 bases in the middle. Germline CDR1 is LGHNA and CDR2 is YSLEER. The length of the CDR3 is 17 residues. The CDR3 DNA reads TGCGCCAGCAGCCAAGATGGAATGGGCGGGTTCACAGATACGCAGTATTTT. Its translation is CASSQDGMGGFTDTQYF.

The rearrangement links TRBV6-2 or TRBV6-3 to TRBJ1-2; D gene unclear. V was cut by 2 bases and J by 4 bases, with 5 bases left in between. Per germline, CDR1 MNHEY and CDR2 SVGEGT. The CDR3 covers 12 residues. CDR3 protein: CASSYNSYGYTF. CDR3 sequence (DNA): TGTGCCAGCAGTTACAACAGCTATGGCTACACCTTC.

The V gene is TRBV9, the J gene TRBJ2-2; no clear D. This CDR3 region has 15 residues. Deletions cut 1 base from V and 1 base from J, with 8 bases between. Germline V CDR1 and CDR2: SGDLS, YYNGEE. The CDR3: CASSVQAGNTGELFF. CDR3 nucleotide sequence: TGTGCCAGCAGCGTACAGGCAGGGAACACCGGGGAGCTGTTTTTT.

Here the CDR3 DNA reads TGTGCCAGCAGCCCCAGATCGAGCATCTACGAGCGGTACTTC. Translation: CASSPRSSIYERYF. The chain uses TRBV14 and TRBJ2-5; D unresolved. The CDR3 length is 14 residues. V was trimmed by 4 bases and J by 13 bases, leaving 22 bases between them. CDR1 SGHDN and CDR2 FVKESK come from the germline V gene.

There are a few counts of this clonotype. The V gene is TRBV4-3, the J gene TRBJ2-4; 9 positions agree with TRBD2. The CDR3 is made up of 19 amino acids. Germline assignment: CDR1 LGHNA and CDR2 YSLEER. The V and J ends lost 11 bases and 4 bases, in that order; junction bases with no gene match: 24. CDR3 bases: TGCGCCGGCCACCGAATAGCGGGGGTTCTCAACCCGCATAAAAACATTCAGTACTTC. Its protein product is CAGHRIAGVLNPHKNIQYF.